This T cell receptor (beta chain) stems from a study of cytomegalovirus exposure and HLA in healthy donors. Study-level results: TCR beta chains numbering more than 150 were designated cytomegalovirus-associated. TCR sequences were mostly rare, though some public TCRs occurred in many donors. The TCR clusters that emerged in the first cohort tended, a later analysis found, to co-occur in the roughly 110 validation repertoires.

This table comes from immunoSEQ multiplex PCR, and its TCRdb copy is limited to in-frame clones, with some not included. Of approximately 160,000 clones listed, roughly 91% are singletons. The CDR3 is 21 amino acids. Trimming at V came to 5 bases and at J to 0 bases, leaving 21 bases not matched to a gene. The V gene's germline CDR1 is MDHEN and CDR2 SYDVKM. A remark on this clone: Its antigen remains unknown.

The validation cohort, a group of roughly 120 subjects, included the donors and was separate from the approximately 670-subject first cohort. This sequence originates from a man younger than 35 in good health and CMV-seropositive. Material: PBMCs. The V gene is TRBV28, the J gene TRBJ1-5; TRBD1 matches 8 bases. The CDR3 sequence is CASSLIGEPGQVLPSNQPQHF. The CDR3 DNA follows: TGTGCCAGCAGTCTTATAGGGGAACCGGGACAGGTTTTACCTAGCAATCAGCCCCAGCATTTT.